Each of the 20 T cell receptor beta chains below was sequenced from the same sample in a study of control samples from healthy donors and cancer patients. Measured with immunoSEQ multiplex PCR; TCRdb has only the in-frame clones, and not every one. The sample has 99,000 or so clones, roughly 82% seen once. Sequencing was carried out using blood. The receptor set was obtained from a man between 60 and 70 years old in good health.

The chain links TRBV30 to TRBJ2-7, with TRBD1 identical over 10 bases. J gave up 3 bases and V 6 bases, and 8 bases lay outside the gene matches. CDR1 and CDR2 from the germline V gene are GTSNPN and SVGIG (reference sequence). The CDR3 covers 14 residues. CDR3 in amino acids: CACATGTGDYEQYF. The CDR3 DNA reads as TGTGCCTGCGCCACCGGGACAGGGGACTACGAGCAGTACTTC.

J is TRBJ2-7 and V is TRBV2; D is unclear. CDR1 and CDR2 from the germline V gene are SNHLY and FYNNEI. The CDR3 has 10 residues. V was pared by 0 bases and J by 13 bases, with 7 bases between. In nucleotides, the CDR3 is TGTGCCAGCAGTGAAGCAGAAGGTTACTTC. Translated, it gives CASSEAEGYF.

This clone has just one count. The CDR3 region has the DNA TGTGCCAGTAGTCCTCGGGGCAGCTCCTACGAGCAGTACTTC. Translation gives CASSPRGSSYEQYF. The gene calls are TRBV19 and TRBJ2-7; D may be TRBD1 or TRBD2 (5 bases each). V was clipped by 5 bases and J by 0 bases, with 11 bases between them. Germline V gene data show CDR1 as LNHDA and CDR2 as SQIVND (reference sequence). The CDR3 loop spans 14 amino acids.

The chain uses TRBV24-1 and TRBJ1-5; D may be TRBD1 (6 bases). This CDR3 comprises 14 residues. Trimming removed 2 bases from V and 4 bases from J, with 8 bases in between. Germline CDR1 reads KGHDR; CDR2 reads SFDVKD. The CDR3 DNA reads TGTGCCACCAGTGATTCAGGGGAAAATCAGCCCCAGCATTTT. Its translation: CATSDSGENQPQHF.

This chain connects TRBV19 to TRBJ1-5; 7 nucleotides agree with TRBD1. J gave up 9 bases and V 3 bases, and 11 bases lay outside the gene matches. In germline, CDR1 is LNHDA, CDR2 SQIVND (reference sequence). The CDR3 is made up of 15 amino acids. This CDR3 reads CASSMGQQIILPQHF. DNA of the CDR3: TGTGCCAGTAGTATGGGACAGCAGATAATCTTGCCCCAGCATTTT.

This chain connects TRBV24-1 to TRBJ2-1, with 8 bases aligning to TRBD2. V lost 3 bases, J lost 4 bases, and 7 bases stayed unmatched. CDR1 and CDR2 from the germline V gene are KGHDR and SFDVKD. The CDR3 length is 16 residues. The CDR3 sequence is CATSDNRAGVYNEQFF. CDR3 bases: TGTGCCACCAGTGATAATAGAGCGGGAGTTTACAATGAGCAGTTCTTC.

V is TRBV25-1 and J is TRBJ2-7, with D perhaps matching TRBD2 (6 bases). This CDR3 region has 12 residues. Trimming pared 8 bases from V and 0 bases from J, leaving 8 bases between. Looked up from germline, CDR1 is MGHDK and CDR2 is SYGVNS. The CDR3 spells CASGGVSYEQYF. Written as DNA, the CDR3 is TGTGCCAGCGGCGGGGTCTCCTACGAGCAGTACTTC.

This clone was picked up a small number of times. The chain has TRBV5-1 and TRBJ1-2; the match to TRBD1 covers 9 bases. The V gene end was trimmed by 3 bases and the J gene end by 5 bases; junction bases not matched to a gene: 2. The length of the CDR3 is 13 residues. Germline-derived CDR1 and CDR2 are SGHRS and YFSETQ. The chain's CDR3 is CASSSGQGYGYTF. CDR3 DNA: TGCGCCAGCAGCTCGGGACAGGGATATGGCTACACCTTC.

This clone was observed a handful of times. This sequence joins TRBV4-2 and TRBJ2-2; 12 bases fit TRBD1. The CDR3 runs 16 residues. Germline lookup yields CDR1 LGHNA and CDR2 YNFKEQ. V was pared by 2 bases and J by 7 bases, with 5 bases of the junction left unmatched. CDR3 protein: CASSQPGTGGHGELFF. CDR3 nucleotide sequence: TGTGCCAGCAGCCAACCCGGGACAGGGGGCCACGGGGAGCTGTTTTTT.

In DNA form, the CDR3 reads TGTGCCAGCAACGCACGGGAGCAGTTCTTC. Residues: CASNAREQFF. J is TRBJ2-1 and V is TRBV2; D gene uncertain. Germline V lookup: CDR1 SNHLY, CDR2 FYNNEI. The CDR3 is 10 residues long. V gave up 7 bases and J gave up 10 bases, with 8 bases separating them.

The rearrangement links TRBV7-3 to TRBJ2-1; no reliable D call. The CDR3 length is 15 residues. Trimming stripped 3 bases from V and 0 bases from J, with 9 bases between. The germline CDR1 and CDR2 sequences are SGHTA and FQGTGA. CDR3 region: CASSFGPSSYNEQFF. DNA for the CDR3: TGTGCCAGCAGCTTCGGGCCGAGCTCCTACAATGAGCAGTTCTTC. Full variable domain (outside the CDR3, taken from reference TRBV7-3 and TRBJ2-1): GAGVSQTPSNKVTEKGKYVELRCDPISGHTALYWYRQSLGQGPEFLIYFQGTGAADDSGLPNDRFFAVRPEGSVSTLKIQRTERGDSAVYLCASSFGPSSYNEQFFGPGTRLTVL.

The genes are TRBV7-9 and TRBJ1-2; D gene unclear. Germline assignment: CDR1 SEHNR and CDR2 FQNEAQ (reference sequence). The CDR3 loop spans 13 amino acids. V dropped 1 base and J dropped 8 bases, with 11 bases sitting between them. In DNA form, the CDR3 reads TGTGCCAGCAGCTTAGATTCTGGGCGCGGCTACACCTTC. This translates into CASSLDSGRGYTF.

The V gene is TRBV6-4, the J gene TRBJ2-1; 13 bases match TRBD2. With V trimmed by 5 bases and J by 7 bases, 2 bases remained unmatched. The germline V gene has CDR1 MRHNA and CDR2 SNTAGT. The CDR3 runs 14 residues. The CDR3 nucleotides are TGTGCCAGCAGTACGACTAGCGGGGGGAATGAGCAGTTCTTC. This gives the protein CASSTTSGGNEQFF.

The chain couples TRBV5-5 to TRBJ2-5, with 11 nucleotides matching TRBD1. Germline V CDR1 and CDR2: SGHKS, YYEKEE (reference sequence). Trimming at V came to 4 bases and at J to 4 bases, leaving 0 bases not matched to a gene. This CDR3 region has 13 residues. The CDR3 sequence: CASSGQGAETQYF. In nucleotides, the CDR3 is TGTGCCAGCAGCGGACAGGGGGCAGAGACCCAGTACTTC.

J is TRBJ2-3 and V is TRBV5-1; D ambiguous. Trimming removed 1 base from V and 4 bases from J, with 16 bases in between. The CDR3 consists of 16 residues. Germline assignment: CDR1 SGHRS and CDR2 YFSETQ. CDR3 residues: CASSLQGSIGADTQYF. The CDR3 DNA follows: TGCGCCAGCAGCTTGCAAGGTAGCATTGGGGCAGATACGCAGTATTTT.

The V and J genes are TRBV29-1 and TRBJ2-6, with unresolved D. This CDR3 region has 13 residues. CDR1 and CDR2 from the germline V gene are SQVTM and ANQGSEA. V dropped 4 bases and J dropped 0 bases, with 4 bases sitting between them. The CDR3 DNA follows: TGCAGCGTTGTGGCCTCTGGGGCCAACGTCCTGACTTTC. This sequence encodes CSVVASGANVLTF.

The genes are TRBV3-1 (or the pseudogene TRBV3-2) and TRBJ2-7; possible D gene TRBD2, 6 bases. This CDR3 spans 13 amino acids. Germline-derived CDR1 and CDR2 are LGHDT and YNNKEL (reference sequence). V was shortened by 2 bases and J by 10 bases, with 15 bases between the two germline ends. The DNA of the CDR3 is TGTGCCAGCAGCCAAAACCCGGTGGGAGGACAGTACTTC. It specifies CASSQNPVGGQYF.

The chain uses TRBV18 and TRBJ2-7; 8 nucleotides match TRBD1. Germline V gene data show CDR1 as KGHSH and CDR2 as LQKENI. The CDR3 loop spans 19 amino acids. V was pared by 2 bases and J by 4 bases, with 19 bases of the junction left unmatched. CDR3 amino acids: CASSPRGSDRAHHAYEQYF. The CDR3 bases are TGTGCCAGCTCACCAAGGGGATCGGACAGGGCACATCATGCGTACGAGCAGTACTTC.

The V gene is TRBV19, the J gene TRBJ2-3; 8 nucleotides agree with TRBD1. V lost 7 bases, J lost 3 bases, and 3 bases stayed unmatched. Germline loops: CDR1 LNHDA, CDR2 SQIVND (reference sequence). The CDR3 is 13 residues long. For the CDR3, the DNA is TGTGCCAGTACTCAGGGGGCAACAGATACGCAGTATTTT. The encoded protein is CASTQGATDTQYF.

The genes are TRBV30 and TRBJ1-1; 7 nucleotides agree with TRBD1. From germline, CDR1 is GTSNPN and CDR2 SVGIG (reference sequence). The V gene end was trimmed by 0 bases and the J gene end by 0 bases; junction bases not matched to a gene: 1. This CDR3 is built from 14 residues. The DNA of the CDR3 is TGTGCCTGGAGTGTTGGGACAGTGAACACTGAAGCTTTCTTT. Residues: CAWSVGTVNTEAFF.